This is a list of T cell receptor beta chains from one sample in a study of technical replicates of blood from several donors. The method was immunoSEQ multiplex PCR; TCRdb's version includes in-frame clones alone and lacks a portion of them. Of approximately 84,000 clones in the sample, more than 95% were seen once. Source material: T cells isolated from PBMCs. Receptor source: a human donor in good health. CDR3s include the opening cysteine and the closing phenylalanine or tryptophan. A D gene is named only where the DNA matches it firmly. Size is omitted from some rows. Given values are once, few, many or a class for expanded clones.

TGTGCCAGCAGCTCCGGCTCTGGGGCCAACGTCCTGACTTTC,CASSSGSGANVLTF,-,TRBV5-4,-,TRBJ2-6
TGTGCCAGCAGACGCGATGAACCTCAGCCCCAGCATTTT,CASRRDEPQPQHF,-,TRBV2,-,TRBJ1-5
TGTGCCAGCAGTTTACACAGGGCTGAGAGTAACAACACTGAAGCTTTCTTT,CASSLHRAESNNTEAFF,-,TRBV28,-,TRBJ1-1
TGTGCCAGCAGCCAGGGCCTCTCTGGAAACACCATATATTTT,CASSQGLSGNTIYF,-,TRBV27,-,TRBJ1-3
TGTGCCAGCTCACCCTTGACAGGGGTGGGCTACACCTTC,CASSPLTGVGYTF,-,TRBV18,TRBD1,TRBJ1-2
TGCGCCAGCAGCTCTGCCGGGAGCTACGAGCAGTACTTC,CASSSAGSYEQYF,-,TRBV5-1,-,TRBJ2-7
TGTGCCAGCAGTACCGGACAGCTTCAGTACTTC,CASSTGQLQYF,-,TRBV6-5,-,TRBJ2-7
TGTGCCAGCAGTTTCCAGACAGGGTCTGAAGCTTTCTTT,CASSFQTGSEAFF,-,TRBV2,TRBD1,TRBJ1-1
TGTGCCAGCAGCAAAGAGGAAACCGGGACAGGGACCTACGAGCAGTACTTC,CASSKEETGTGTYEQYF,-,TRBV21-1,-,TRBJ2-7
TGCGCCAGCAGCCCGACAACCAACTATGGCTACACCTTC,CASSPTTNYGYTF,-,TRBV5-1,-,TRBJ1-2
TGTGCCAGCAGTGAGACCCGTTTTAGGGGGCGGGTCCACGAGCAGTACTTC,CASSETRFRGRVHEQYF,-,TRBV6-1,TRBD1,TRBJ2-7
TGTGCCAGCGGTTCCAGGGCCTTGAACTATGGCTACACCTTC,CASGSRALNYGYTF,-,TRBV21-1,-,TRBJ1-2
TGTGCCACCAGCAGAGATACGCGGGGGCACTATGGCTACACCTTC,CATSRDTRGHYGYTF,-,TRBV15,-,TRBJ1-2
TGTGCCAGCTCGCAGGCGTTTACAGATACGCAGTATTTT,CASSQAFTDTQYF,-,TRBV5-8,-,TRBJ2-3
TGTGCCAGCAGCTCCCGGACTAGCGGGGGCTCCTACAATGAGCAGTTCTTC,CASSSRTSGGSYNEQFF,-,TRBV7-3,TRBD2,TRBJ2-1
TGTGCCAGCAGTTTTTCGGACAGGGAGGCCTACGAGCAGTACTTC,CASSFSDREAYEQYF,-,TRBV27,TRBD1,TRBJ2-7
TGTGCCAGCAGGGCTTATGGCAATCAGCCCCAGCATTTT,CASRAYGNQPQHF,-,TRBV27,-,TRBJ1-5
TGTGCCAGCAGTCTCGGACAGGGCAAATATGGCTACACCTTC,CASSLGQGKYGYTF,-,TRBV27,TRBD1,TRBJ1-2
TGTGCCAGCAGCCGGCAGGACAGGTACAATGAGCAGTTCTTC,CASSRQDRYNEQFF,-,TRBV7-8,TRBD1,TRBJ2-1
TGTGCCAGCAGTCCAGGGGACCGGGACACTGAAGCTTTCTTT,CASSPGDRDTEAFF,-,TRBV28,-,TRBJ1-1
TGTGCCAGTAGTGGGGCGAGAGTGGACGAGCAGTACTTC,CASSGARVDEQYF,-,TRBV19,-,TRBJ2-7
TGTGCCAGCAGTTATTCTCAACAGAGCTCAAATTCACCCCTCCACTTT,CASSYSQQSSNSPLHF,-,TRBV6-5,-,TRBJ1-6
TGCAGCGTTGCGGAGGCTCCTAAGCAGTTCTTC,CSVAEAPKQFF,once,TRBV29-1,-,TRBJ2-1
TGCGCCAGCAGCCAAGACCCTAGCCCTCTCACAGATACGCAGTATTTT,CASSQDPSPLTDTQYF,-,TRBV4-1,-,TRBJ2-3
TGTGCCAGCAGCCTGAACCCAGGGACAGGGCAAGAGACCCAGTACTTC,CASSLNPGTGQETQYF,-,TRBV7-9,TRBD1,TRBJ2-5
TGTGCCAGCAGTTTAGCGGTGGAACGAAATCAGCCCCAGCATTTT,CASSLAVERNQPQHF,-,TRBV28,-,TRBJ1-5
TGTGCCAGCAGCCCCGTTCAGGCAGTCCACGAGCAGTACTTC,CASSPVQAVHEQYF,-,TRBV7-9,-,TRBJ2-7
TGTGCCAGCAGCTTTTTGGGCGTAAATACTAATCAGCCCCAGCATTTT,CASSFLGVNTNQPQHF,-,TRBV7-4,-,TRBJ1-5
TGTGCCAGCAGTCCTTCCGGGACTAGCGGTTACGAGCAGTACTTC,CASSPSGTSGYEQYF,-,TRBV28,TRBD2,TRBJ2-7
TGTGCCAGTAGTATACCCTTAGCGATGATGAGCGAGCAGTACTTC,CASSIPLAMMSEQYF,-,TRBV19,-,TRBJ2-7
TGTGCCAGCAGCAGACTAGCGGGAGCCCATATTCAGTACTTC,CASSRLAGAHIQYF,-,TRBV7-9,TRBD2,TRBJ2-4
TGCGCCAGCAGCTTGGATGGACAGGGGGGCACAGATACGCAGTATTTT,CASSLDGQGGTDTQYF,-,TRBV5-1,TRBD1,TRBJ2-3